This entry features one T cell receptor beta chain sequence. Germline loops: CDR1 SGHTA, CDR2 FQGTGA. V dropped 3 bases and J dropped 0; count of bases not matched to a gene: 7. The CDR3 length is 17 residues. Original handling: It was from reference gene primer amplification that nucleated cell counts were estimated. Measured with immunoSEQ multiplex PCR; TCRdb has only the in-frame clones, and not every one. The V and J calls and clone size come from that table; D and trimming were worked out from the DNA. The data contain about 140,000 clones, about 86% of them singletons. This sample stems from a study of blood T cell repertoires in COVID-19. Overall study: Samples of COVID-19 (acute and convalescent) were obtained from the United States, Italy and Spain. T cells, B-cell-depleted T cells, or PBMCs provided the cDNA or gDNA that served as material.

This TCR was sampled from a woman in her sixties or seventies with acute or convalescent COVID-19. Sequencing used peripheral blood. The chain is built from TRBV7-3 and TRBJ2-1; 8 bases are a match to TRBD2. The CDR3 sequence is CASSFTGLAGSYNEQFF. DNA for the CDR3: TGTGCCAGCAGCTTTACCGGACTAGCAGGCTCCTACAATGAGCAGTTCTTC.